A single sample is the source of the 9 T cell receptor beta chains below, sequenced in a study of blood T cells in healthy people across ages. A second roughly 7 to 11 cycle PCR used barcoded and J-beta primers. Via MiXCR, TCRdb re-called the 5' RACE reads, giving one row per CDR3 protein. The table records about 600,000 distinct CDR3 sequences, less than 60% of them present only once. The source material was blood. Receptor source: a man older than 75 in good health.

Turning to this clonotype: Given a much more abundant clone one base away, this may be a read error. The genes are TRBV6-5 and TRBJ1-6; D is perhaps TRBD1 (5 bases). Germline V lookup: CDR1 MNHEY, CDR2 SVGAGI. This CDR3 has 11 residues. V lost 10 bases to trimming and J lost 14 bases, with 15 bases between them. The DNA of the CDR3 is TGTGCCACTGGACGGGGCGTCGCCCTCCACTTT. Translation gives CATGRGVALHF.

This clonotype was observed at least ten times. This chain connects TRBV6-5 to TRBJ2-3; tentatively, D is TRBD2 (6 bases). The CDR3 is made up of 17 amino acids. The germline V gene has CDR1 MNHEY and CDR2 SVGAGI. The V gene lost 0 bases and the J gene lost 1 base, with 14 bases spanning the gap. The CDR3 nucleotides are TGTGCCAGCAGTTACTCGATCAAGCGGGCCCGCACAGATACGCAGTATTTT. Protein sequence: CASSYSIKRARTDTQYF.

The V gene is TRBV9, the J gene TRBJ2-3, with 14 nucleotides matching TRBD2. The CDR3 sequence is 16 residues long. Germline assignment: CDR1 SGDLS and CDR2 YYNGEE. V lost 4 bases to trimming and J lost 4 bases; unmatched junction nucleotides: 5. The CDR3 loop is CASSTRLAGGADTQYF. DNA for the CDR3: TGTGCCAGCAGCACTCGACTAGCGGGAGGGGCAGATACGCAGTATTTT.

V gene TRBV24-1 combines with J gene TRBJ2-7; D gene unclear. Trimming removed 7 bases from V and 3 bases from J, with 6 bases in between. The CDR3 length is 11 residues. Germline V CDR1 and CDR2: KGHDR, SFDVKD. CDR3 DNA sequence: TGTGCCACCAGGGCCGGCTACGAGCAGTACTTC. Residues: CATRAGYEQYF.

V is TRBV27 and J is TRBJ1-1, with a tentative D call TRBD1 (5 bases). Trimming took off 6 bases at V and 10 bases at J, with 15 bases between the two ends. The CDR3 is 12 amino acids. Germline CDR1 reads MNHEY; CDR2 reads SMNVEV (reference sequence). The CDR3 loop is CASRTALGLAFF. The CDR3 DNA follows: TGTGCCAGCAGGACAGCTCTGGGTTTAGCTTTCTTT.

This clonotype is a singleton in its sample. V and J are TRBV3-1 and TRBJ1-4; tentatively, D is TRBD1 (5 bases). The CDR3 runs to 15 residues. Trimming took off 7 bases at V and 4 bases at J, with 16 bases between the two ends. The germline gives CDR1 LGHDT, CDR2 YNNKEL (reference sequence). In DNA form, the CDR3 reads TGTGCCAGCAAAAGAGGGAGACAGAGTAATGAAAAACTGTTTTTT. This translates into CASKRGRQSNEKLFF.

V and J are TRBV10-3 and TRBJ1-5; the D gene is possibly TRBD1 (5 bases). Between the trimmed V and J ends, which lost 4 bases and 6 bases, there was a span of 13 bases. The germline gives CDR1 ENHRY, CDR2 SYGVKD. The CDR3 has 14 residues. The CDR3 nucleotides are TGTGCCATCAGTGCCCAGGCGGGGGGTCAGCCCCAGCATTTT. Translation gives CAISAQAGGQPQHF.

The table lists this clonotype with a few counts. The V call is TRBV9, the J call TRBJ2-7, with 7 bases lining up with TRBD1. V shed 0 bases and J 4 bases; nucleotides not matched to a gene: 4. Germline assignment: CDR1 SGDLS and CDR2 YYNGEE. The CDR3 is 14 residues long. The CDR3 here is CASSVEGGGYEQYF. The CDR3 DNA follows: TGTGCCAGCAGCGTAGAAGGGGGCGGGTACGAGCAGTACTTC.

The chain links TRBV20-1 to TRBJ2-4; D is undetermined. Per germline, CDR1 DFQATT and CDR2 SNEGSKA (reference sequence). V shed 3 bases and J shed 4 bases, with 10 bases lying between them. The length of the CDR3 is 13 residues. CDR3 sequence reads: CSARRLTKNIQYF. The CDR3 DNA follows: TGCAGTGCTAGGCGTCTAACAAAAAACATTCAGTACTTC.